Described below is a single T cell receptor (beta chain) sequence and its context. These data originate in a study of T cells expressing NK-cell markers. Across the study: The TCR beta repertoires originated in sorted CD3+CD56+NKG2C+, CD3+CD56+NKG2C- and CD3+CD56-NKG2C+ T cells.

Synthesis of TCR beta cDNA relied on 5'RACE template switching carrying UMIs. After re-calling the 5' RACE reads, TCRdb lists one entry per CDR3 protein, DNA absent. Its listing shows 250,000 to 300,000 distinct CDR3 sequences. This clonotype was obtained from a man younger than 35 in good health. Sequencing was performed on blood T cells: a sorted CD56 or NKG2C T cell subset, CD4+ or CD8+ T cells, or bulk PBMC T cells (not recorded which).

The CDR3 region is CSARGRGLGWMDKYNEQFF. The chain couples TRBV20-1 to TRBJ2-1; TCRdb reports TRBD2, a call that lacks DNA to check it against. The length of the CDR3 is 19 residues. Germline values: CDR1 DFQATT, CDR2 SNEGSKA (reference sequence).